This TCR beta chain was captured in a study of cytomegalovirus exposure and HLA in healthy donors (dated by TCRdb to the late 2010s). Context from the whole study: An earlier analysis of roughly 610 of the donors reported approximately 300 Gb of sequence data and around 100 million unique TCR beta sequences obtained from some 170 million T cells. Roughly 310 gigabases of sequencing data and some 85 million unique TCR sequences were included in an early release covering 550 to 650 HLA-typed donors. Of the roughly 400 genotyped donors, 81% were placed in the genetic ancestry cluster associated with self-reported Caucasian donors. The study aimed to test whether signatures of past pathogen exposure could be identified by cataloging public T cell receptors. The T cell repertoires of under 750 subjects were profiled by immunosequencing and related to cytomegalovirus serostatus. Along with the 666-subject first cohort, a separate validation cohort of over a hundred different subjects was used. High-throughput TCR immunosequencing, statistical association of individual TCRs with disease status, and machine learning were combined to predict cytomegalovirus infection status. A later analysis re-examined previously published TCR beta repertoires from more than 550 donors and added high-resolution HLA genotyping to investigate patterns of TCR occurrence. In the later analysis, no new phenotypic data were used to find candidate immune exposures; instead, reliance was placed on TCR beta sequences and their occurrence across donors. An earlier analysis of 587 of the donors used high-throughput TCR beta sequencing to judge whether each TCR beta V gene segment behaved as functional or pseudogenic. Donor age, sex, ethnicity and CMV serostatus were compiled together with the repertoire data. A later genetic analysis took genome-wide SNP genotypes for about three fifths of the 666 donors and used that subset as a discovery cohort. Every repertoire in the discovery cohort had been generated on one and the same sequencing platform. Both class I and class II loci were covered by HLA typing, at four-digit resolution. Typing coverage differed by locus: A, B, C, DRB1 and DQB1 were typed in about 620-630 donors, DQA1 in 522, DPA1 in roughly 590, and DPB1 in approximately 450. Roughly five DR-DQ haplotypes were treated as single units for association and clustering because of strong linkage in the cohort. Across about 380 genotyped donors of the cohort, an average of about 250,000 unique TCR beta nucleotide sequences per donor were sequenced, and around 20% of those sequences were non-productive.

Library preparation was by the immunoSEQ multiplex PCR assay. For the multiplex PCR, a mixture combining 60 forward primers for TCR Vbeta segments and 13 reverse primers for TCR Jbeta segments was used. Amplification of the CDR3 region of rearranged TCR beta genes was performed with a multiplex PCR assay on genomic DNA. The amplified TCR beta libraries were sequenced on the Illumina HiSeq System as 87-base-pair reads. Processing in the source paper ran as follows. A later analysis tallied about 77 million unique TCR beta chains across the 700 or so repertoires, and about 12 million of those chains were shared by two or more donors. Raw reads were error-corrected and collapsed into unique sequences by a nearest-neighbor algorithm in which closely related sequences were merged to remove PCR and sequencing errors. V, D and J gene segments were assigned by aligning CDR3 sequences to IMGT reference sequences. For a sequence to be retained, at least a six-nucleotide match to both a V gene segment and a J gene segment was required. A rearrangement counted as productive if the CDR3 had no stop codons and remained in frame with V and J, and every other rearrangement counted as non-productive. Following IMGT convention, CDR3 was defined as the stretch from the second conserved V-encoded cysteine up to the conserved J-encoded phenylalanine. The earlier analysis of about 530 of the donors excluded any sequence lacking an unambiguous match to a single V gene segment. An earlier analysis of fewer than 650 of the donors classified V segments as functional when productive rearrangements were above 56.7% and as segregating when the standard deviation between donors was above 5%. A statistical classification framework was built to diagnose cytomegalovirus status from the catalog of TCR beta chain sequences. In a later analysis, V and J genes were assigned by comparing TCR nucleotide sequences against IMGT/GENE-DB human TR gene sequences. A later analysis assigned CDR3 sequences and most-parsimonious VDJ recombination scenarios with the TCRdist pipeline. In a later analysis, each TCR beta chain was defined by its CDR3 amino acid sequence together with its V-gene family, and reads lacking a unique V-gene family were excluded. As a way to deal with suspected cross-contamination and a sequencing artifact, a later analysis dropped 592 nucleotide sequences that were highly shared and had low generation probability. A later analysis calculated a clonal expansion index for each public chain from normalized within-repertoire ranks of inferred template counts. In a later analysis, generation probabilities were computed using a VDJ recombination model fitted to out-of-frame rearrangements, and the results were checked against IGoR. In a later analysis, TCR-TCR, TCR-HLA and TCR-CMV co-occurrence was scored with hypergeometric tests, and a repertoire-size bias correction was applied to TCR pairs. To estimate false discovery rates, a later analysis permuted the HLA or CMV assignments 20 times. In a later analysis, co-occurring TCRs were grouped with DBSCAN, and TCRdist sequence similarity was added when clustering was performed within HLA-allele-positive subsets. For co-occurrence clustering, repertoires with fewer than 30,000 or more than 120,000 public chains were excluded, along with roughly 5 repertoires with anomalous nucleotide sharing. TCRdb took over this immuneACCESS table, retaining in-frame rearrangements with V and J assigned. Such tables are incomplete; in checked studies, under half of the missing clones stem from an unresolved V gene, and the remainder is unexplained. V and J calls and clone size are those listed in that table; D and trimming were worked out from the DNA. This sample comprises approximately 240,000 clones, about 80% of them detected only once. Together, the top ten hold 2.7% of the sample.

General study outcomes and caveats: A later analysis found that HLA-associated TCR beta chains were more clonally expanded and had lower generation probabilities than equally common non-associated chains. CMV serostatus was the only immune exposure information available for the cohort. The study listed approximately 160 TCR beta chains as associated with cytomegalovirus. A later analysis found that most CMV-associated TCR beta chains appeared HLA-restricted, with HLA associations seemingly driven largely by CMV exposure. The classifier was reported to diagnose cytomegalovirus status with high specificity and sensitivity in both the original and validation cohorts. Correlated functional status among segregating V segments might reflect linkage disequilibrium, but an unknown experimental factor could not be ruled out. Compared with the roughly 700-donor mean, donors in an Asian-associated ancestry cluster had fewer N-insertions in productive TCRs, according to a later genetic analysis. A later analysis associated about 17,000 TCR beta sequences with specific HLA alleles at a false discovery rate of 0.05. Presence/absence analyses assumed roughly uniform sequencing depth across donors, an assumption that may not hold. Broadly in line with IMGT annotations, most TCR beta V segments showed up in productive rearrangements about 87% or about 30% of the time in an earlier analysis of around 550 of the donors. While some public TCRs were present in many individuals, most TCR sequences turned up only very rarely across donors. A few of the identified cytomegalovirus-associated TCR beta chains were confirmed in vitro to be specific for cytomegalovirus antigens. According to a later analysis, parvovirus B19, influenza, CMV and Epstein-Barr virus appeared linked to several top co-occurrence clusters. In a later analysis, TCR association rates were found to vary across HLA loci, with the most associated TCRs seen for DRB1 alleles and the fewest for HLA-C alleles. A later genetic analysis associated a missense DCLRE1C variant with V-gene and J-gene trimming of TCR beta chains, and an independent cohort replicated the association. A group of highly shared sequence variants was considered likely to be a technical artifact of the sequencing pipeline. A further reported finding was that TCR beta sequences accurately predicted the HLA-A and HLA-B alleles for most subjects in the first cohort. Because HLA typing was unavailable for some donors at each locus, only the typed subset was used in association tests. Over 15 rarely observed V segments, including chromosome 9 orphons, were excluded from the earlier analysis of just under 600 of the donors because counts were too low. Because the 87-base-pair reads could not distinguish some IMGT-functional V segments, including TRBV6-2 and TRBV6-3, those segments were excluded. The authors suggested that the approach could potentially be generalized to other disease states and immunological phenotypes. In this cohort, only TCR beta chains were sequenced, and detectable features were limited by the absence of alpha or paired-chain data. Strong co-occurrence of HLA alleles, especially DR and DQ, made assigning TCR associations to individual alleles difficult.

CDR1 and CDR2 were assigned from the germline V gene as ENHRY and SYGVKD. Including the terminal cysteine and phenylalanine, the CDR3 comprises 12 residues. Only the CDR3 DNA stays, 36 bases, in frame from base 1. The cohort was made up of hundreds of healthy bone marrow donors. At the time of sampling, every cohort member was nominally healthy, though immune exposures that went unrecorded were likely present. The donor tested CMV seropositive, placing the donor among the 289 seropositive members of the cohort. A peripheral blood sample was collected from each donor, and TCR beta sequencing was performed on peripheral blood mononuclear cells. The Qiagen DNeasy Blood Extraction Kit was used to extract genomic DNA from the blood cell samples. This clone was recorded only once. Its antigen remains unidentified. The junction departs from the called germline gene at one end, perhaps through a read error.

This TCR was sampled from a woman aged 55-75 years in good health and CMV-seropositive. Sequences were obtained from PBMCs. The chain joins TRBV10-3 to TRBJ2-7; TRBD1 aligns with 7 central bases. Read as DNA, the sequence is TGTGCCATCAGTGGCACAGGGGCCCTCTTCTTTTTC. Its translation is CAISGTGALFFF.